A selection of T cell receptor beta chains follows, all from one sample in a study of post-analysis software for immune sequencing data. Via MiXCR, TCRdb re-called the PCR reads, giving one row per CDR3 protein. Among 450,000 to 700,000 distinct CDR3 sequences listed, roughly 40% were seen once. Sequences were obtained from blood. Receptors were obtained from a girl between 10 and 17 years old with multiple sclerosis. The CDR3 runs from the conserved cysteine through the conserved F or W. D genes are given only for firm matches. Clone sizes are given selectively: once, few, many, or a class where the clone is expanded.

clone size: .; V gene: TRBV5-1; J gene: TRBJ2-4; D gene: TRBD1; CDR3 DNA: TGCGCCAGCAGCTTGTTAACAGGGGGATCGGACAAAAACATTCAGTACTTC; CDR3 protein: CASSLLTGGSDKNIQYF
clone size: .; V gene: TRBV20-1; J gene: TRBJ2-1; D gene: .; CDR3 DNA: TGCAGTGCTACACCCAGCGTGTACAATGAGCAGTTCTTC; CDR3 protein: CSATPSVYNEQFF
clone size: .; V gene: TRBV7-6; J gene: TRBJ1-1; D gene: .; CDR3 DNA: TGTGCCAGCAGCTTAGGGACACCCCGAAACACTGAAGCTTTCTTT; CDR3 protein: CASSLGTPRNTEAFF
clone size: .; V gene: TRBV30; J gene: TRBJ1-2; D gene: TRBD1; CDR3 DNA: TGTGCCTGGACAGGGGGGGACTATGGCTACACCTTC; CDR3 protein: CAWTGGDYGYTF
clone size: many; V gene: TRBV13; J gene: TRBJ2-4; D gene: TRBD2; CDR3 DNA: TGTGCCAGCAGCGTAGGAGCGGGGTGGCTAGCCAAAAACATTCAGTACTTC; CDR3 protein: CASSVGAGWLAKNIQYF
clone size: once; V gene: TRBV5-5; J gene: TRBJ2-5; D gene: .; CDR3 DNA: TGTGCCAGCAGCTTCCTGACATCTACTCAAGAGACCCAGTACTTC; CDR3 protein: CASSFLTSTQETQYF
clone size: .; V gene: TRBV20-1; J gene: TRBJ2-2; D gene: TRBD2; CDR3 DNA: TGCAGTGCTAGATCCGGACTAGCCTCGAACACCGGGGAGCTGTTTTTT; CDR3 protein: CSARSGLASNTGELFF
clone size: few; V gene: TRBV20-1; J gene: TRBJ2-4; D gene: TRBD1; CDR3 DNA: TGCAGTGCGACCGCTAGGGGGACAGGGGGCGCCCAGGACATTCAGTACTTC; CDR3 protein: CSATARGTGGAQDIQYF
clone size: .; V gene: TRBV20-1; J gene: TRBJ2-3; D gene: TRBD1; CDR3 DNA: TGCAGCGCCGGGACAGGGGGAACAGATACGCAGTATTTT; CDR3 protein: CSAGTGGTDTQYF
clone size: .; V gene: TRBV20-1; J gene: TRBJ2-6; D gene: .; CDR3 DNA: TGCAGTGCTACATCCCCGGGGGCCAACGTCCTGACTTTC; CDR3 protein: CSATSPGANVLTF
clone size: few; V gene: TRBV7-2; J gene: TRBJ1-5; D gene: TRBD1; CDR3 DNA: TGTGCCAGCAGCGTTACGGGGGACAGCCAGCCCCAGCATTTT; CDR3 protein: CASSVTGDSQPQHF
clone size: .; V gene: TRBV2; J gene: TRBJ2-5; D gene: .; CDR3 DNA: TGTGCCAGCGGGGGTGGTCCCCAAGAGACCCAGTACTTC; CDR3 protein: CASGGGPQETQYF
clone size: .; V gene: TRBV4-1; J gene: TRBJ2-1; D gene: TRBD2; CDR3 DNA: TGCGCCAGCAGCCAAGGGGCTAGCGGGAGTTCAGGGACCTACAATGAGCAGTTCTTC; CDR3 protein: CASSQGASGSSGTYNEQFF
clone size: .; V gene: TRBV11-2; J gene: TRBJ1-5; D gene: .; CDR3 DNA: TGTGCCAGCAGCTTAGCGACCCTTAGCAATCAGCCCCAGCATTTT; CDR3 protein: CASSLATLSNQPQHF
clone size: .; V gene: TRBV7-2; J gene: TRBJ2-5; D gene: .; CDR3 DNA: TGTGCCAGCAGTGTGGAGCAGTACTTC; CDR3 protein: CASSVEQYF
clone size: .; V gene: TRBV5-1; J gene: TRBJ2-5; D gene: TRBD2; CDR3 DNA: TGCGCCAGCAGCTCTAGGCGTGCGGGGGGCCAAGAGACCCAGTACTTC; CDR3 protein: CASSSRRAGGQETQYF
clone size: .; V gene: TRBV3-1; J gene: TRBJ2-1; D gene: TRBD2; CDR3 DNA: TGTGCCAGCAGCCAAGATCTATGGGGGGGCTCCTACAATGAGCAGTTCTTC; CDR3 protein: CASSQDLWGGSYNEQFF
clone size: few; V gene: TRBV12-3/TRBV12-4; J gene: TRBJ2-7; D gene: TRBD2; CDR3 DNA: TGTGCCAGCAGACCGGGACTAGCGGGAGACGAGCAGTACTTC; CDR3 protein: CASRPGLAGDEQYF
clone size: few; V gene: TRBV5-6; J gene: TRBJ2-5; D gene: TRBD1; CDR3 DNA: TGTGCCAGCATCCCTCCAACAGGGGGCCGGGAGACCCAGTACTTC; CDR3 protein: CASIPPTGGRETQYF
clone size: .; V gene: TRBV29-1; J gene: TRBJ2-1; D gene: TRBD1; CDR3 DNA: TGCAGCGTTGAAGTTCCGGGACAGGGCCCCGATGAGCAGTTCTTC; CDR3 protein: CSVEVPGQGPDEQFF
clone size: .; V gene: TRBV5-1; J gene: TRBJ2-3; D gene: TRBD1; CDR3 DNA: TGCGCCAGCCGAGGGACAGGCACAGATACGCAGTATTTT; CDR3 protein: CASRGTGTDTQYF
clone size: few; V gene: TRBV12-3/TRBV12-4; J gene: TRBJ2-1; D gene: .; CDR3 DNA: TGTGCCAGCAGACTCGGGACACCTCTAGCGCAGTTCTTC; CDR3 protein: CASRLGTPLAQFF
clone size: .; V gene: TRBV29-1; J gene: TRBJ2-7; D gene: .; CDR3 DNA: TGCAGCGTTGTCAGGGCCGCAGATTCCTACGAGCAGTACTTC; CDR3 protein: CSVVRAADSYEQYF
clone size: few; V gene: TRBV10-3; J gene: TRBJ1-1; D gene: TRBD1; CDR3 DNA: TGTGCCATCAGTGAGAAAGGGGGCATGAATACTGAAGCTTTCTTT; CDR3 protein: CAISEKGGMNTEAFF
clone size: .; V gene: TRBV10-3; J gene: TRBJ2-1; D gene: TRBD1; CDR3 DNA: TGTGCCATCAGTGACCGACAGGGGGCCTACAATGAGCAGTTCTTC; CDR3 protein: CAISDRQGAYNEQFF
clone size: .; V gene: TRBV25-1; J gene: TRBJ1-1; D gene: .; CDR3 DNA: TGTGCCAGCAGTGAAGCGGCGGGCTTTGAAGCTTTCTTT; CDR3 protein: CASSEAAGFEAFF
clone size: .; V gene: TRBV5-1; J gene: TRBJ2-7; D gene: .; CDR3 DNA: TGCGCCAGCAGCGACGCCTACGAGCAGTACTTC; CDR3 protein: CASSDAYEQYF